The 29 T cell receptor beta chains presented below share a single source sample, sequenced in a study of cytomegalovirus exposure and HLA in healthy donors. The PCR contained 60 Vbeta and 13 Jbeta primers. Measured with immunoSEQ multiplex PCR; TCRdb has only the in-frame clones, and not every one. The top ten hold just under 3% of the sample, which has under 250,000 clones, 70% to 80% seen once. Input material: PBMCs. The receptors stem from a woman aged 30 to 39 in good health and CMV-seronegative.

The gene calls are TRBV6-5 and TRBJ2-4, with 7 bases fitting TRBD1. Per germline, CDR1 MNHEY and CDR2 SVGAGI. Trimming at V came to 2 bases and at J to 7 bases, leaving 5 bases not matched to a gene. This CDR3 is built from 14 residues. CDR3 coding DNA: TGTGCCAGCAGTTACGGGACAGAGAACAACATTCAGTACTTC. It is translated as CASSYGTENNIQYF.

This clone was picked up a small number of times. This chain connects TRBV5-1 to TRBJ2-2; D remains unclear. This CDR3 is 14 amino acids long. V was trimmed by 3 bases and J by 0 bases, leaving 6 bases between them. Germline CDR1 reads SGHRS; CDR2 reads YFSETQ. CDR3 protein: CASSYAANTGELFF. The CDR3 coding sequence is TGCGCCAGCAGCTACGCAGCGAACACCGGGGAGCTGTTTTTT.

The chain employs TRBV11-3 and TRBJ1-1; D gene unclear. The germline V gene encodes CDR1 SGHNT and CDR2 YENEEA. The CDR3 loop spans 13 amino acids. Trimming left V 0 bases short and J 4 bases short, with 6 bases between. CDR3 residues: CASSLEGGTEAFF. The CDR3 DNA reads as TGTGCCAGCAGCTTAGAGGGAGGCACTGAAGCTTTCTTT.

The chain couples TRBV6-6 to TRBJ1-6; D unclear. The germline V gene encodes CDR1 MNHNY and CDR2 SVGAGI (reference sequence). V lost 2 bases and J 4 bases, leaving 12 bases between the germline ends. There are 16 residues in the CDR3. The CDR3: CASSYATGSYNSPLHF. The DNA of the CDR3 is TGTGCCAGCAGTTACGCTACCGGGTCTTATAATTCACCCCTCCACTTT.

This chain joins TRBV30 and TRBJ2-3; D is unresolved. In germline, CDR1 is GTSNPN, CDR2 SVGIG (reference sequence). The V and J ends lost 1 base and 0 bases respectively, with 8 bases between them. This CDR3 region has 14 residues. CDR3 in DNA: TGTGCCTGGAGTGCCCTGGGCAGCACAGATACGCAGTATTTT. The encoded protein is CAWSALGSTDTQYF.

This chain links TRBV5-1 with TRBJ1-1; TRBD1 is a possible D gene (6 bases). Deletions cut 1 base from V and 10 bases from J, with 20 bases between. The CDR3 covers 15 residues. Germline CDR1 and CDR2: SGHRS and YFSETQ. In DNA form, the CDR3 reads TGCGCCAGCAGCTTGACACGTGCGGGGGGGCAGGGAGCTTTCTTT. This sequence encodes CASSLTRAGGQGAFF.

This clone was recorded only once. CDR3 sequence (DNA): TGCGCCACCGAACCCGAGCCTAGCACAGATACGCAGTATTTT. Its protein product is CATEPEPSTDTQYF. The chain carries TRBV5-1 and TRBJ2-3; D remains ambiguous. The CDR3 consists of 14 residues. Trimming left V 9 bases short and J 0 bases short, with 14 bases between. Germline values: CDR1 SGHRS, CDR2 YFSETQ.

The genes are TRBV7-2 and TRBJ2-5; TRBD2 agrees at 9 bases. The CDR3 runs to 17 residues. With 5 bases clipped from V and 7 bases from J, the junction kept 17 bases outside the gene matches. CDR1 and CDR2 from the germline V gene are SGHTA and FQGNSA. The chain's CDR3 is CASSQAGPGSGSGTQYF. In nucleotides, the CDR3 is TGTGCCAGCAGCCAAGCTGGGCCCGGTAGCGGGAGTGGGACCCAGTACTTC.

This sequence joins TRBV27 and TRBJ2-7, with TRBD2 identical over 7 bases. CDR1 and CDR2 (germline): MNHEY, SMNVEV (reference sequence). The ends lost 0 bases at V and 5 bases at J; junction bases unmatched: 1. The CDR3 sequence is 13 residues long. The CDR3, as DNA: TGTGCCAGCAGTTTATCGGGGAGGGACGAGCAGTACTTC. Its translation: CASSLSGRDEQYF.

This sequence joins TRBV5-6 and TRBJ1-1; 7 bases match TRBD1. The CDR3 runs to 15 residues. The germline CDR1 and CDR2 sequences are SGHDT and YYEEEE. V shed 6 bases, J shed 4 bases, and the junction held 12 bases outside the gene matches. The CDR3 DNA is TGTGCCAGCACCCTATTGGGACACAGGGGCACTGAAGCTTTCTTT. Its protein product is CASTLLGHRGTEAFF.

The sample holds a few counts of this clone. The chain uses TRBV6-4 and TRBJ1-1; D gene unclear. CDR3 size: 13 residues. Between the trimmed V and J ends, which lost 3 bases and 6 bases, there was a span of 11 bases. Germline V gene sequence: CDR1 MRHNA, CDR2 SNTAGT. The chain's CDR3 is CASSDRAGAEAFF. In DNA form, the CDR3 reads TGTGCCAGCAGTGATAGGGCCGGGGCTGAAGCTTTCTTT.

CDR3 coding DNA: TGTGCCAGCAGTTTTCCGGGACAGGTGAACACCGGGGAGCTGTTTTTT. As protein: CASSFPGQVNTGELFF. The genes are TRBV11-1 and TRBJ2-2; 8 positions agree with TRBD1. This CDR3 has 16 residues. Germline CDR1 is SGHAT and CDR2 is FQDESV (reference sequence). V lost 6 bases, J lost 1 base, and 7 bases stayed unmatched.

The genes are TRBV6-1 and TRBJ2-2, with D maybe TRBD2 (6 bases). V shed 3 bases and J shed 0 bases, with 8 bases lying between them. This CDR3 is 15 amino acids long. Germline assignment: CDR1 MNHNS and CDR2 SASEGT. The CDR3 spells CASSEGTANTGELFF. As DNA, the CDR3 is TGTGCCAGCAGTGAGGGGACTGCGAACACCGGGGAGCTGTTTTTT.

The table lists this clone with a few counts. This chain uses TRBV15 with TRBJ1-4; TRBD1 is a possible D gene (5 bases). CDR3 length equals 15 residues. Germline V gene sequence: CDR1 LNHNV, CDR2 YYDKDF (reference sequence). Deletions cut 1 base from V and 6 bases from J, with 12 bases between. The CDR3, as DNA: TGTGCCACCAGCAGAGGCGGGACCGGCTATGAAAAACTGTTTTTT. Encoded protein: CATSRGGTGYEKLFF.

The chain joins TRBV5-1 to TRBJ2-7; 10 bases are shared with TRBD1. Germline CDR1 is SGHRS and CDR2 is YFSETQ. Trimming took 1 base from V and 0 from J; bases not matched to a gene: 1. The CDR3 covers 15 residues. CDR3 DNA: TGCGCCAGCAGCTTGAGGACAGGGGGCTCCTACGAGCAGTACTTC. This sequence encodes CASSLRTGGSYEQYF.

This clone was seen a handful of times. The J gene is TRBJ2-2, the V gene TRBV6-1, with a weak D call TRBD2 (5 bases). Trimming removed 2 bases at V and 0 bases at J, with 10 bases between. From germline, CDR1 is MNHNS and CDR2 SASEGT. There are 16 residues in the CDR3. The CDR3 loop is CASSESQRSNTGELFF. CDR3 DNA sequence: TGTGCCAGCAGTGAATCCCAGCGGTCGAACACCGGGGAGCTGTTTTTT.

This clone was observed once. Other DNA sequences from this sample encode an identical CDR3 as well. This chain links TRBV6-5 with TRBJ1-5; 8 positions agree with TRBD1. The CDR3 has 13 residues. The V gene end was trimmed by 5 bases and the J gene end by 6 bases; junction bases not matched to a gene: 3. Per germline, CDR1 MNHEY and CDR2 SVGAGI. The CDR3 region has the DNA TGTGCCAGCAGTCCAGGGGGCACTCAGCCCCAGCATTTT. Amino acid sequence: CASSPGGTQPQHF.

The chain combines TRBV25-1 with TRBJ2-7, with D possibly TRBD1 on 5 matching bases. Per germline, CDR1 MGHDK and CDR2 SYGVNS. This CDR3 is built from 13 residues. Trimming left V 6 bases short and J 1 base short, with 10 bases between. The CDR3 DNA is TGTGCCAGCAGGCTGACAGATTCCTACGAGCAGTACTTC. Translated: CASRLTDSYEQYF.

The chain links TRBV14 to TRBJ2-1; TRBD2 aligns across 7 bases. The CDR3 loop spans 16 amino acids. Germline values: CDR1 SGHDN, CDR2 FVKESK. With V trimmed by 2 bases and J by 7 bases, 11 bases remained unmatched. The CDR3 sequence is CASSQSVTSLGNEQFF. In DNA form, the CDR3 reads TGTGCCAGCAGCCAATCCGTGACTAGCTTGGGGAATGAGCAGTTCTTC.

J is TRBJ1-2 and V is TRBV5-1; D possibly corresponds to TRBD1 (6 bases). The CDR3 consists of 13 residues. V was shortened by 0 bases and J by 9 bases, with 12 bases between the two germline ends. Germline CDR1 is SGHRS and CDR2 is YFSETQ. CDR3: CASSLDRAESYTF. In DNA, the CDR3 is TGCGCCAGCAGCTTGGACAGGGCGGAGAGCTACACCTTC. Together with reference TRBV5-1 and TRBJ1-2, the CDR3 gives the full variable domain: KAGVTQTPRYLIKTRGQQVTLSCSPISGHRSVSWYQQTPGQGLQFLFEYFSETQRNKGNFPGRFSGRQFSNSRSEMNVSTLELGDSALYLCASSLDRAESYTFGSGTRLTVV.

The gene calls are TRBV9 and TRBJ1-2; the match to TRBD1 covers 8 bases. The CDR3 extends over 15 amino acids. CDR1 and CDR2 from the germline V gene are SGDLS and YYNGEE. Losses at the gene ends were 4 bases for V and 3 bases for J; bases not matched to a gene: 8. CDR3 in DNA: TGTGCCAGCAGCCCCAGGACAGGGAGTGACTATGGCTACACCTTC. Amino acids: CASSPRTGSDYGYTF.

This clone showed up just a few times. CDR3 loop: CATSRGDTETTEAFF. CDR3 bases: TGTGCCACCAGCAGAGGAGACACGGAAACCACTGAAGCTTTCTTT. The J gene is TRBJ1-1, the V gene TRBV15, with D unresolved. The ends were cut back, 1 base at V and 4 bases at J, with 13 bases in the middle. The CDR3 sequence is 15 residues long. Germline CDR1 reads LNHNV; CDR2 reads YYDKDF (reference sequence).

The table lists this clone with a few counts. The chain uses TRBV27 and TRBJ1-5, with unresolved D. V lost 3 bases to trimming and J lost 3 bases, with 12 bases between them. The CDR3 covers 15 residues. Germline V gene sequence: CDR1 MNHEY, CDR2 SMNVEV (reference sequence). CDR3: CASSLSGYYNQPQHF. CDR3 coding DNA: TGTGCCAGCAGTTTGTCGGGGTATTACAATCAGCCCCAGCATTTT.

Comment on this clone: At one boundary the junction diverges from the germline segment, which might be a read error. J is TRBJ2-1 and V is TRBV7-9; D gene ambiguous. The length of the CDR3 is 12 residues. Germline values: CDR1 SEHNR, CDR2 FQNEAQ (reference sequence). The CDR3 loop is CSSSFRYNEQFF. CDR3 bases: TGTTCCAGCAGCTTCAGGTACAATGAGCAGTTCTTC.

This clone came up once. The CDR3 loop reads CASSLILRDFGDQPQHF. CDR3 coding DNA: TGTGCCAGCAGCCTAATCCTCAGGGACTTTGGCGATCAGCCCCAGCATTTT. The chain combines TRBV7-2 with TRBJ1-5; TRBD1 might be the D (5 bases). The germline V gene encodes CDR1 SGHTA and CDR2 FQGNSA. The CDR3 is made up of 17 amino acids. V was shortened by 5 bases and J by 5 bases, with 22 bases between the two germline ends.

The chain uses TRBV6-6 and TRBJ2-3; 8 bases are shared with TRBD2. There are 15 residues in the CDR3. Per the germline V gene, CDR1 is MNHNY and CDR2 is SVGAGI (reference sequence). Trimming cost V 6 bases and J 2 bases; bases outside gene matches: 7. CDR3 sequence: CASSVAGLITDTQYF. CDR3 nucleotides: TGTGCCAGCAGCGTAGCGGGATTAATCACAGATACGCAGTATTTT.

On this clone itself: The same CDR3 arises from other DNA sequences in this sample as well. The chain joins TRBV5-1 to TRBJ2-7, with TRBD2 identical over 10 bases. The J segment lost 0 bases and the V segment lost 4 bases, leaving 1 base of the junction unmatched. The CDR3 is 14 amino acids. Per germline, CDR1 SGHRS and CDR2 YFSETQ. CDR3 sequence: CASSRTSGSYEQYF. DNA of the CDR3: TGCGCCAGCAGCCGGACTAGCGGCTCCTACGAGCAGTACTTC.

The chain has TRBV5-8 and TRBJ2-5; D is possibly TRBD2 (6 bases). The CDR3 length is 15 residues. V was shortened by 1 base and J by 2 bases, with 12 bases between the two germline ends. Germline V CDR1 and CDR2: SGHTS, YDEGEE. Here the CDR3 reads CASSLRSLAQETQYF. CDR3 DNA: TGTGCCAGCAGCTTGAGGTCCCTAGCGCAAGAGACCCAGTACTTC.

In DNA form, the CDR3 reads TGTGCCACTAAACAGGGATTTAGCACAGATACGCAGTATTTT. This gives the protein CATKQGFSTDTQYF. The genes are TRBV19 and TRBJ2-3, with D tentatively TRBD1 (6 bases). Trimming removed 10 bases at V and 0 bases at J, with 14 bases between. Looked up from germline, CDR1 is LNHDA and CDR2 is SQIVND (reference sequence). There are 14 residues in the CDR3.